This record concerns one T cell receptor beta chain sequence. These data originate in a study of somatic mutations in cytotoxic T cells in rheumatoid arthritis. Using immunoSEQ multiplex PCR, the repertoire was profiled, and TCRdb retains in-frame clones only, with some absent. The sample includes 10,000 to 12,000 clones, around 89% of them seen just once. The CDR3 runs to 16 residues. The germline V and J ends were trimmed by 0 bases and 0 bases, with 9 bases remaining between them. Germline V gene data show CDR1 as KGHSH and CDR2 as LQKENI. This TCR was recovered from a woman under 30 with rheumatoid arthritis. The chain is built from TRBV18 and TRBJ1-3; no clear D. Material: CD4+ T cells sorted from blood. The CDR3 DNA sequence: TGTGCCAGCTCACCACCAGGACTCCACTCTGGAAACACCATATATTTT. It encodes CASSPPGLHSGNTIYF.